This record concerns one T cell receptor (beta chain) sequence. The data derive from a study of blood T cell repertoires in COVID-19. Method: immunoSEQ multiplex PCR; TCRdb's copy keeps in-frame clones and lacks some. The sample has 180,000 or so clones, around nine tenths seen once. In germline, CDR1 is MNHNY, CDR2 SVGAGI (reference sequence). With 0 bases clipped from V and 9 bases from J, the junction kept 3 bases outside the gene matches. This CDR3 has 15 amino acids. Specimen: peripheral blood. The sequence was obtained from a man between 18 and 35 years old with active or convalescent COVID-19. The rearrangement uses TRBV6-6 and TRBJ1-6; 9 nucleotides agree with TRBD1. The CDR3 sequence: CASSYSNRGPSPLHF. The CDR3 DNA sequence: TGTGCCAGCAGTTACTCGAACAGGGGGCCTTCACCCCTCCACTTT.